These T cell receptor beta chains were read from a single sample in a study of cytomegalovirus exposure and HLA in healthy donors. Method: immunoSEQ multiplex PCR; TCRdb's copy keeps in-frame clones and lacks some. The data hold some 150,000 clones, with 82% observed a single time. The specimen was PBMCs. Receptor source: a man between 18 and 29 years old in good health and CMV-seropositive. The CDR3 runs from the conserved cysteine through the conserved F or W. D genes are given only for firm matches. Clone size is stated in some rows and not others, as once, few, many or a class when expanded.

D gene,J gene,clone size,CDR3 length,V gene,CDR3 protein,CDR3 DNA
TRBD1,TRBJ1-1,.,14,TRBV5-1,CASRRDRGKAEAFF,TGCGCCAGCAGGCGGGACAGGGGGAAGGCTGAAGCTTTCTTT
.,TRBJ1-1,.,15,TRBV28,CASSFRRGRETEAFF,TGTGCCAGCAGTTTCAGGAGGGGTCGGGAGACTGAAGCTTTCTTT
.,TRBJ2-7,once,13,TRBV5-1,CASSPDITYEQYF,TGCGCCAGCAGCCCGGACATAACCTACGAGCAGTACTTC
TRBD1,TRBJ2-7,few,14,TRBV4-1,CASSQPGQAYEQYF,TGCGCCAGCAGCCAACCGGGACAGGCCTACGAGCAGTACTTC
.,TRBJ1-1,.,14,TRBV4-1,CASSLVGQNTEAFF,TGCGCCAGCAGCCTAGTGGGACAGAACACTGAAGCTTTCTTT
.,TRBJ2-2,.,15,TRBV7-9,CASSPRAGTTGELFF,TGTGCCAGCAGCCCTCGGGCGGGTACGACCGGGGAGCTGTTTTTT
TRBD1,TRBJ1-5,.,16,TRBV19,CASSWTGGAGNQPQHF,TGTGCCAGTAGTTGGACAGGGGGCGCGGGCAATCAGCCCCAGCATTTT
TRBD2,TRBJ2-5,.,16,TRBV9,CASSVGASGFQETQYF,TGTGCCAGCAGCGTAGGGGCTAGCGGCTTTCAAGAGACCCAGTACTTC
TRBD1,TRBJ2-4,once,15,TRBV19,CASSGTVVSKNIQYF,TGTGCCAGTAGTGGGACAGTTGTTTCCAAAAACATTCAGTACTTC
.,TRBJ2-6,once,14,TRBV6-4,CASGADPGANVLTF,TGTGCCAGCGGAGCCGATCCTGGGGCCAACGTCCTGACTTTC
TRBD2,TRBJ2-7,.,15,TRBV7-2,CASSLEVGGVGEQYF,TGTGCCAGCAGCTTAGAGGTGGGAGGGGTGGGCGAGCAGTACTTC
.,TRBJ2-7,.,13,TRBV2,CASSPDRSYEQYF,TGTGCCAGCAGTCCTGACAGGTCCTACGAGCAGTACTTC
TRBD1,TRBJ1-5,.,15,TRBV15,CATSRRQGSNQPQHF,TGTGCCACCAGCAGAAGACAGGGATCGAATCAGCCCCAGCATTTT
TRBD1,TRBJ1-3,.,14,TRBV29-1,CSVPGTGGGNTIYF,TGCAGCGTCCCCGGGACAGGGGGAGGAAACACCATATATTTT
.,TRBJ1-3,.,14,TRBV5-1,CASSMGGSGNTIYF,TGCGCCAGCAGCATGGGGGGCAGTGGAAACACCATATATTTT
.,TRBJ2-7,.,14,TRBV27,CASSSGTSIYEQYF,TGTGCCAGCAGTTCCGGGACAAGCATCTACGAGCAGTACTTC
.,TRBJ1-2,.,15,TRBV5-6,CASSSASGSNYGYTF,TGTGCCAGCAGCTCCGCGTCAGGGTCTAACTATGGCTACACCTTC
.,TRBJ2-7,.,14,TRBV5-1,CASSWTVYSYEQYF,TGCGCCAGCAGCTGGACAGTTTACTCCTACGAGCAGTACTTC
.,TRBJ2-7,.,14,TRBV6-6,CASSYGELNYEQYF,TGTGCCAGCAGTTACGGGGAGCTAAACTACGAGCAGTACTTC
TRBD1,TRBJ1-5,.,15,TRBV6-1,CASSDGTVGNQPQHF,TGTGCCAGCAGTGATGGGACAGTAGGCAATCAGCCCCAGCATTTT
TRBD1,TRBJ1-1,.,19,TRBV7-9,CASSFPSLQGADVRTEAFF,TGTGCCAGCAGCTTCCCCTCACTACAGGGGGCGGATGTCCGCACTGAAGCTTTCTTT
TRBD2,TRBJ2-5,.,12,TRBV19,CASSIGGGTQYF,TGTGCCAGTAGTATAGGGGGGGGGACCCAGTACTTC
.,TRBJ1-2,.,14,TRBV5-4,CASSANGGTYGYTF,TGTGCCAGCAGCGCCAATGGGGGGACCTATGGCTACACCTTC
.,TRBJ2-4,.,15,TRBV6-1,CASSEPGMAKNIQYF,TGTGCCAGCAGTGAACCGGGGATGGCCAAAAACATTCAGTACTTC
TRBD2,TRBJ2-1,.,16,TRBV25-1,CASSPEEAGGLDEQFF,TGTGCCAGCAGTCCCGAGGAAGCGGGAGGTCTGGATGAGCAGTTCTTC
TRBD1,TRBJ2-7,.,15,TRBV11-2,CASSLPRQGTYEQYF,TGTGCCAGCAGCTTACCCAGACAGGGAACCTACGAGCAGTACTTC
.,TRBJ2-3,.,13,TRBV13,CASSPRHTDTQYF,TGTGCCAGCAGCCCCCGACACACAGATACGCAGTATTTT
.,TRBJ2-1,.,16,TRBV27,CASSLTAGLGGNEQFF,TGTGCCAGCAGTTTGACAGCGGGTCTAGGAGGTAATGAGCAGTTCTTC
.,TRBJ2-3,once,14,TRBV5-1,CASSLTSSTDTQYF,TGCGCCAGCAGCTTGACTAGTTCCACAGATACGCAGTATTTT
TRBD2,TRBJ2-1,few,16,TRBV4-2,CASSQDKSGGRNEQFF,TGTGCCAGCAGCCAAGATAAGTCGGGAGGGCGGAATGAGCAGTTCTTC
TRBD2,TRBJ2-7,once,17,TRBV7-6,CASSLEPGLAVPYEQYF,TGTGCCAGCAGCTTAGAACCGGGACTAGCGGTCCCCTACGAGCAGTACTTC
TRBD1,TRBJ1-2,.,15,TRBV7-3,CASSSGQGLDYGYTF,TGTGCCAGCAGCTCGGGACAGGGTCTCGATTATGGCTACACCTTC
TRBD1,TRBJ1-2,once,17,TRBV7-9,CASSPAGTGGLAHGYTF,TGTGCCAGCAGCCCTGCTGGGACAGGGGGTCTGGCTCATGGCTACACCTTC
.,TRBJ2-7,.,14,TRBV28,CASQSRGNSYEQYF,TGTGCCAGCCAATCAAGAGGCAACTCCTACGAGCAGTACTTC
TRBD1,TRBJ1-4,few,17,TRBV7-8,CASSLVPGTDPNEKLFF,TGTGCCAGCAGCTTAGTCCCCGGGACAGACCCTAATGAAAAACTGTTTTTT
.,TRBJ1-2,.,11,TRBV7-8,CASSNTGGYTF,TGTGCCAGCAGCAACACAGGGGGCTACACCTTC
TRBD1,TRBJ2-1,.,14,TRBV7-3,CASSSGTGRNEQFF,TGTGCCAGCAGCTCGGGGACAGGGCGGAATGAGCAGTTCTTC
TRBD1,TRBJ2-2,.,18,TRBV5-5,CASVRGQYRGSGTGELFF,TGTGCCAGCGTCCGGGGTCAATACAGGGGTTCGGGCACCGGGGAGCTGTTTTTT
.,TRBJ2-7,.,11,TRBV5-4,CASSSLYEQYF,TGTGCCAGCAGCTCACTTTACGAGCAGTACTTC
TRBD1,TRBJ2-1,.,17,TRBV29-1,CSVDFLGQHDPGERQFF,TGCAGCGTTGACTTCTTGGGACAGCACGACCCAGGGGAGCGCCAGTTCTTC
.,TRBJ2-2,.,14,TRBV10-1,CASSAVRNSGELFF,TGCGCCAGCAGTGCGGTGCGTAATTCCGGGGAGCTGTTTTTT
.,TRBJ1-1,.,11,TRBV20-1,CSATFIAEAFF,TGCAGTGCTACCTTTATTGCGGAAGCTTTCTTT
.,TRBJ1-2,.,13,TRBV10-2,CASSQMGSSGYTF,TGCGCCAGCAGTCAAATGGGTAGCAGTGGCTACACCTTC
.,TRBJ1-1,.,13,TRBV19,CASSMGESRGAFF,TGTGCCAGTAGTATGGGGGAGTCTCGGGGGGCTTTCTTT
.,TRBJ2-7,.,14,TRBV9,CASSPLTSSYEQYF,TGTGCCAGCAGCCCCCTGACTAGCTCCTACGAGCAGTACTTC
.,TRBJ2-7,once,12,TRBV4-2,CASSHLGGEQYF,TGTGCCAGCAGCCACCTCGGCGGCGAGCAGTACTTC
TRBD2,TRBJ2-7,.,14,TRBV6-1,CASSDGGSPYEQYF,TGTGCCAGCAGTGATGGCGGGAGTCCTTACGAGCAGTACTTC
TRBD2,TRBJ2-7,.,14,TRBV7-9,CASSSTSGRDEQYF,TGTGCCAGCAGCTCGACTAGCGGGAGGGACGAGCAGTACTTC
.,TRBJ2-5,.,13,TRBV29-1,CSVEERRQETQYF,TGCAGCGTTGAAGAGCGGAGACAAGAGACCCAGTACTTC
TRBD2,TRBJ2-5,.,18,TRBV4-1,CASSQDPSGRYLGETQYF,TGCGCCAGCAGCCAAGATCCTAGCGGGAGATATTTGGGAGAGACCCAGTACTTC
TRBD1,TRBJ2-1,.,13,TRBV2,CASSGTGANEQFF,TGTGCCAGCAGCGGGACAGGGGCCAATGAGCAGTTCTTC
.,TRBJ2-3,.,15,TRBV6-1,CASSEGSYSTDTQYF,TGTGCCAGCAGTGAAGGTAGCTATAGCACAGATACGCAGTATTTT
.,TRBJ1-1,.,15,TRBV9,CASSPHRELNTEAFF,TGTGCCAGCAGCCCTCACAGGGAACTGAACACTGAAGCTTTCTTT
.,TRBJ1-2,once,14,TRBV7-9,CASSLGTAFYGYTF,TGTGCCAGCAGCTTAGGGACAGCCTTCTATGGCTACACCTTC
TRBD1,TRBJ1-1,.,15,TRBV7-3,CASSLKGGDNTEAFF,TGTGCCAGCAGCTTAAAAGGGGGCGACAACACTGAAGCTTTCTTT
.,TRBJ2-7,.,14,TRBV27,CASSFRDTPYEQYF,TGTGCCAGCAGTTTTCGGGACACTCCCTACGAGCAGTACTTC
.,TRBJ2-3,.,15,TRBV6-5,CASSFGQLGTDTQYF,TGTGCCAGCAGTTTTGGACAGCTGGGCACAGATACGCAGTATTTT